These 27 T cell receptor beta chains were sequenced from one sample in a study of T cells after yellow fever vaccination. From the 5' RACE reads, TCRdb called clonotypes with MiXCR, one entry per CDR3 protein. The table lists 300,000 to 450,000 distinct CDR3 sequences, around 8.1% of them singletons, with approximately 15% in the top ten. Source: PBMCs, taken about 49 days after the first yellow fever vaccination. The receptor set was obtained from a man aged 18 to 30 who received the YFV17D yellow fever vaccine.

In its sample, this clonotype was seen many times. The rearrangement links TRBV7-2 to TRBJ2-3; 11 bases agree with TRBD2. After removal of 5 bases from V and 2 bases from J, the junction contained 6 bases not matched to a gene. The germline V gene has CDR1 SGHTA and CDR2 FQGNSA. The CDR3 is 16 amino acids. CDR3 bases: TGTGCCAGCAGCCCCGGGACTAGCGGTTACACAGATACGCAGTATTTT. It yields the protein CASSPGTSGYTDTQYF.

The chain employs TRBV27 and TRBJ2-3; either TRBD1 or TRBD2 may supply D (5 bases each). The V and J ends lost 3 bases and 5 bases respectively, with 9 bases between them. From germline, CDR1 is MNHEY and CDR2 SMNVEV (reference sequence). This CDR3 is built from 13 residues. The CDR3 spells CASSLGVIDTQYF. DNA of the CDR3: TGTGCCAGCAGTTTGGGGGTGATAGATACGCAGTATTTT.

The rearrangement joins TRBV4-1 to TRBJ1-2, with 8 bases aligning to TRBD1. This CDR3 has 15 amino acids. The trim removed 3 bases at V and 2 bases at J, leaving 5 bases unmatched. Germline CDR1 MGHRA, CDR2 YSYEKL. The CDR3 loop reads CASSHTTGENYGYTF. The CDR3 coding sequence is TGCGCCAGCAGCCACACGACAGGGGAGAACTATGGCTACACCTTC.

The V gene is TRBV4-2, the J gene TRBJ2-6, with D perhaps TRBD1 or TRBD2 (6 bases each). The CDR3 is made up of 19 amino acids. Looked up from germline, CDR1 is LGHNA and CDR2 is YNFKEQ. V was cut by 0 bases and J by 0 bases, with 15 bases left in between. CDR3 bases: TGTGCCAGCAGCCAAGAGGAGGGGGGTAGGGTCTCTGGGGCCAACGTCCTGACTTTC. It specifies CASSQEEGGRVSGANVLTF.

There are a few counts of this clonotype. The V call is TRBV5-5, the J call TRBJ2-3; 11 bases are shared with TRBD2. CDR3 length equals 16 residues. The ends lost 3 bases at V and 3 bases at J; junction bases unmatched: 6. Germline CDR1 is SGHKS and CDR2 is YYEKEE (reference sequence). CDR3 bases: TGTGCCAGCAGCTCCCTAATAGCGGGGGGGACAGATACGCAGTATTTT. Amino acid sequence: CASSSLIAGGTDTQYF.

The V and J genes are TRBV4-2 and TRBJ2-4; the D is unclear. Deletions cut 0 bases from V and 5 bases from J, with 11 bases between. CDR1 is LGHNA and CDR2 is YNFKEQ in the germline V gene. The CDR3 loop spans 15 amino acids. CDR3 amino acids: CASSQDRARENIQYF. CDR3 bases: TGTGCCAGCAGCCAAGATCGGGCCCGGGAAAACATTCAGTACTTC.

The chain has TRBV15 and TRBJ1-5; 9 positions match TRBD1. J was trimmed by 6 bases and V by 1 base; bases with no gene match: 10. The CDR3 runs 17 residues. The germline V gene encodes CDR1 LNHNV and CDR2 YYDKDF (reference sequence). Written as DNA, the CDR3 is TGTGCCACCAGCAGAGCCCCGCGACAGGGGGTGGGTCAGCCCCAGCATTTT. Its translation is CATSRAPRQGVGQPQHF.

The rearrangement uses TRBV30 and TRBJ1-5; no reliable D call. V gave up 2 bases and J gave up 5 bases, with 10 bases separating them. CDR3 length: 13 residues. Germline values: CDR1 GTSNPN, CDR2 SVGIG (reference sequence). Here the CDR3 reads CAWSLQSYQPQHF. Here the CDR3 DNA reads TGTGCCTGGAGTTTACAATCGTATCAGCCCCAGCATTTT.

This clonotype occurred a few times. The CDR3 nucleotides are TGTGCCAGCAGCCCCCGTCAGCCCAGCACCTACAATGAGCAGTTCTTC. The encoded protein is CASSPRQPSTYNEQFF. The V call is TRBV9, the J call TRBJ2-1; D gene unclear. The CDR3 is 16 residues long. The V gene lost 4 bases and the J gene lost 2 bases, with 16 bases spanning the gap. The V gene's germline CDR1 is SGDLS and CDR2 YYNGEE.

This clonotype was counted only a few times. The V call is TRBV7-8, the J call TRBJ1-5; perhaps TRBD1 as D (5 bases). Trimming removed 2 bases at V and 0 bases at J, with 14 bases between. The CDR3 has 17 amino acids. The germline V gene has CDR1 SGHVS and CDR2 FQNEAQ. The CDR3 nucleotides read TGTGCCAGCAGCTTAAGGGCGGGGGATTATAGCAATCAGCCCCAGCATTTT. It encodes CASSLRAGDYSNQPQHF.

The chain combines TRBV20-1 with TRBJ1-2; D gene ambiguous. The CDR3 runs to 11 residues. Looked up from germline, CDR1 is DFQATT and CDR2 is SNEGSKA (reference sequence). The ends were cut back, 5 bases at V and 5 bases at J, with 9 bases in the middle. The chain's CDR3 is CSAPRNYGYTF. Written as DNA, the CDR3 is TGCAGTGCTCCGAGGAATTATGGCTACACCTTC.

Many counts were recorded for this clonotype. The V and J genes are TRBV20-1 and TRBJ2-1, with D tentatively TRBD2 (6 bases). Trimming took 6 bases from V and 5 from J, leaving 20 bases between them. Germline CDR1 is DFQATT and CDR2 is SNEGSKA (reference sequence). The CDR3 consists of 15 residues. The CDR3: CSAQDTGTADNEQFF. The CDR3 DNA follows: TGCAGTGCGCAGGACACCGGGACTGCTGACAATGAGCAGTTCTTC.

In this sample, this clonotype turned up a few times. The chain employs TRBV27 and TRBJ2-2, with a tentative D call TRBD2 (5 bases). This CDR3 is built from 17 residues. Germline-derived CDR1 and CDR2 are MNHEY and SMNVEV (reference sequence). The V and J ends lost 3 bases and 3 bases respectively, with 17 bases between them. For the CDR3, the DNA is TGTGCCAGCAGTTTGTTAGTCTCGGGGTCGGACACCGGGGAGCTGTTTTTT. As protein: CASSLLVSGSDTGELFF.

J is TRBJ2-1 and V is TRBV5-1; D tentatively reads TRBD1 or TRBD2 (6 bases each). The CDR3 sequence is 14 residues long. Germline V lookup: CDR1 SGHRS, CDR2 YFSETQ. V dropped 7 bases and J dropped 9 bases, with 20 bases sitting between them. CDR3: CASHRSAGGGEQFF. The CDR3 DNA follows: TGCGCCAGCCACCGCTCCGCCGGAGGGGGTGAGCAGTTCTTC.

The chain carries TRBV6-6 and TRBJ1-5; D is undetermined. Germline V lookup: CDR1 MNHNY, CDR2 SVGAGI (reference sequence). The ends were cut back, 9 bases at V and 3 bases at J, with 9 bases in the middle. This CDR3 has 12 amino acids. The CDR3 sequence is CASRPINQPQHF. CDR3 nucleotide sequence: TGTGCCAGTAGGCCGATCAATCAGCCCCAGCATTTT.

The CDR3 DNA reads as TGCAGCGCTGGGGGGGGGGCCCTATCCTACAATGAGCAGTTCTTC. Amino acid sequence: CSAGGGALSYNEQFF. This chain links TRBV29-1 with TRBJ2-1, with D possibly being TRBD2 (7 bases). This CDR3 is 15 amino acids long. Trimming shortened V by 7 bases and J by 1 base, and 17 bases separated the two germline ends. Germline CDR1 and CDR2: SQVTM and ANQGSEA.

The table lists this clonotype with a few counts. The V call is TRBV5-4, the J call TRBJ2-6, with 8 bases matching TRBD2. V trimming: 4 bases; J trimming: 0 bases; junction bases outside the gene matches: 3. The length of the CDR3 is 16 residues. Germline CDR1 reads SGHNT; CDR2 reads YYREEE (reference sequence). In nucleotides, the CDR3 is TGTGCCAGCAGCCCAAGCGGGGGCTCTGGGGCCAACGTCCTGACTTTC. Translated, it gives CASSPSGGSGANVLTF.

This clonotype was observed a few times. V and J are TRBV7-2 and TRBJ2-4; D gene ambiguous. Per germline, CDR1 SGHTA and CDR2 FQGNSA. Trimming took off 5 bases at V and 0 bases at J, with 8 bases between the two ends. The CDR3 spans 14 residues. CDR3 loop: CASSQTPAKNIQYF. The DNA of the CDR3 is TGTGCCAGCAGCCAAACACCAGCCAAAAACATTCAGTACTTC.

This clonotype has a handful of counts. The chain carries TRBV6-1 and TRBJ1-2; no clear D. The CDR3 has 14 residues. Trimming took off 2 bases at V and 8 bases at J, with 15 bases between the two ends. Germline V CDR1 and CDR2: MNHNS, SASEGT. The CDR3: CASSEQVPNPGYTF. As DNA, the CDR3 is TGTGCCAGCAGTGAACAGGTCCCTAATCCGGGCTACACCTTC.

The V call is TRBV6-1, the J call TRBJ2-7, with 10 positions matching TRBD1. The CDR3 spans 14 residues. Germline values: CDR1 MNHNS, CDR2 SASEGT. V shed 6 bases, J shed 6 bases, and the junction held 8 bases outside the gene matches. The CDR3 protein is CASSLGQGLLEQYF. CDR3 nucleotide sequence: TGTGCCAGCAGCCTGGGACAGGGGCTTCTCGAGCAGTACTTC.

This clonotype was picked up a small number of times. The J gene is TRBJ2-7, the V gene TRBV6-1; 8 nucleotides match TRBD2. Trimming took 7 bases from V and 5 from J; bases not matched to a gene: 13. Germline V CDR1 and CDR2: MNHNS, SASEGT. The CDR3 has 15 residues. The CDR3 reads CASIGQSGGGHEQYV. The CDR3 coding sequence is TGTGCCAGCATCGGGCAAAGCGGGGGCGGGCACGAGCAGTACGTC.

This clonotype was picked up a small number of times. The CDR3 spells CASSPPRHEQFF. CDR3 DNA: TGTGCCAGCAGCCCCCCCCGGCATGAGCAGTTCTTC. This chain connects TRBV7-2 to TRBJ2-1, with D unresolved. The V gene's germline CDR1 is SGHTA and CDR2 FQGNSA. The CDR3 length is 12 residues. Trimming left V 5 bases short and J 8 bases short, with 10 bases between. Complete variable domain (other parts from reference TRBV7-2 and TRBJ2-1): GAGVSQSPSNKVTEKGKDVELRCDPISGHTALYWYRQSLGQGLEFLIYFQGNSAPDKSGLPSDRFSAERTGGSVSTLTIQRTQQEDSAVYLCASSPPRHEQFFGPGTRLTVL.

V gene TRBV5-4 combines with J gene TRBJ2-2; 9 bases are shared with TRBD1. The V and J ends lost 6 bases and 4 bases, in that order; junction bases with no gene match: 10. Per germline, CDR1 SGHNT and CDR2 YYREEE (reference sequence). The CDR3 loop spans 16 amino acids. The CDR3 DNA is TGTGCCAGCACCTCCGGGACAGGGCAAATCACCGGGGAGCTGTTTTTT. Its protein is CASTSGTGQITGELFF.

This chain uses TRBV5-1 with TRBJ1-1, with D maybe TRBD1 (6 bases). The CDR3 has 15 residues. Trimming cost V 1 base and J 6 bases, with 16 bases left between them. CDR1 is SGHRS and CDR2 is YFSETQ in the germline V gene. The CDR3 reads CASSLSAGEWAEAFF. In DNA form, the CDR3 reads TGCGCCAGCAGCTTGTCAGCAGGGGAATGGGCTGAAGCTTTCTTT.

This clonotype was found a few times. Here the CDR3 omits its conserved ending phenylalanine or tryptophan, so a read error is the likely source. Because the CDR3's place on the DNA is in doubt, the DNA is left out and the CDR3 is given as listed by TCRdb. This sequence joins TRBV5-1 and TRBJ2-7; the table's TRBD1 call for D was not verified on the DNA. The CDR3 spans 11 amino acids, including both terminal residues. Germline CDR1 reads SGHRS; CDR2 reads YFSETQ. CDR3 sequence: CASSLHPGQGI.

This clonotype was detected only a few times. V gene TRBV5-5 combines with J gene TRBJ2-3, with D unresolved. The germline V and J ends were trimmed by 0 bases and 4 bases, with 9 bases remaining between them. The germline CDR1 and CDR2 sequences are SGHKS and YYEKEE (reference sequence). This CDR3 has 14 amino acids. The CDR3 DNA reads as TGTGCCAGCAGCTTGGCGGTTGGGGCAGATACGCAGTATTTT. Translation: CASSLAVGADTQYF.

This clonotype has only a few counts. The chain links TRBV6-5 to TRBJ1-1, with 7 bases lining up with TRBD1. Germline CDR1 is MNHEY and CDR2 is SVGAGI. CDR3 size: 13 residues. The J segment lost 6 bases and the V segment lost 2 bases, leaving 3 bases of the junction unmatched. Here the CDR3 DNA reads TGTGCCAGCAGTTACAACAGGGGAGCTGAAGCTTTCTTT. Residues: CASSYNRGAEAFF.